This TCR beta chain came from a study of blood T cells in healthy people across ages. This clonotype was seen many times. The authors ran a second PCR of about 6 to 12 cycles using a sample-barcoded 5' primer and a J-beta primer mix. TCRdb fed the 5' RACE reads into MiXCR, producing one record per CDR3 protein. The sample consists of roughly 680,000 distinct CDR3 sequences, around 20% of them appearing once. The sequence came from a man aged 65-85 years in good health. The sequenced sample was blood.

The CDR3 DNA reads as TGCAGTGCTAGAGATAAAAACCAGGCTTTCTCCGAGCAGTACTTC. It is translated as CSARDKNQAFSEQYF. The chain joins TRBV20-1 to TRBJ2-5; D remains unclear. The J call may not be correct, given that the DNA end is closer to TRBJ2-7. The CDR3 has 15 amino acids. Germline assignment: CDR1 DFQATT and CDR2 SNEGSKA (reference sequence).